Shown below are 22 T cell receptor beta chains from a single sample sequenced in a study of graft-versus-host responses after intestinal transplantation. Clones were sequenced by immunoSEQ multiplex PCR, and TCRdb holds only the in-frame ones, with some missing. The sample carries fewer than 150,000 clones, more than 90% recorded once. Which antigens these TCRs recognize remains unknown. Sequencing used unstimulated CD4+ T cells sorted from spleen or lymph node cells, obtained before intestinal transplant. Every receptor here comes from a human donor who received an intestinal transplant.

J is TRBJ2-3 and V is TRBV6-5; tentative D call: TRBD1 (5 bases). This CDR3 has 14 residues. Trimming shortened V by 2 bases and J by 4 bases, and 10 bases separated the two germline ends. Germline V gene sequence: CDR1 MNHEY, CDR2 SVGAGI. The DNA of the CDR3 is TGTGCCAGCAGTTACGGGGCAGAAGCAGATACGCAGTATTTT. Residues: CASSYGAEADTQYF.

The rearrangement links TRBV29-1 to TRBJ2-1; 7 nucleotides agree with TRBD2. The CDR3 has 14 amino acids. J was trimmed by 4 bases and V by 1 base; bases with no gene match: 4. CDR1 is SQVTM, CDR2 ANQGSEA, per germline. CDR3 region: CSVEVWEGYNEQFF. DNA of the CDR3: TGCAGCGTTGAAGTGTGGGAGGGGTACAATGAGCAGTTCTTC.

This clone was observed a few times. J is TRBJ1-2 and V is TRBV10-3; the match to TRBD1 covers 10 bases. V shed 9 bases and J 8 bases; nucleotides not matched to a gene: 6. The CDR3 loop spans 12 amino acids. Germline V gene data show CDR1 as ENHRY and CDR2 as SYGVKD. CDR3 sequence reads: CAITTGGGGYTF. The CDR3 DNA is TGTGCCATTACGACAGGGGGCGGAGGCTACACCTTC.

This clone appeared a single time. The chain recombines TRBV12-2 with TRBJ1-1; the table's D call, TRBD1, was not checked against the DNA. TRBV12-2 counts as a pseudogene. This CDR3 has 16 amino acids. CDR3 sequence (DNA): TGTGCAAGTCGCTTAGAACAGGGGGCTTGTGGCACTGAAGCTTTCTTT. It yields the protein CASRLEQGACGTEAFF.

V gene TRBV12-5 combines with J gene TRBJ2-3; possibly TRBD2 for D (6 bases). The CDR3 length is 14 residues. Trimming shortened V by 1 base and J by 5 bases, and 10 bases separated the two germline ends. Germline loops: CDR1 LGHNT, CDR2 FRNRAP. CDR3 nucleotides: TGTGCTAGTGGTTTGGGGCAGGGAGGAGATACGCAGTATTTT. Amino acid sequence: CASGLGQGGDTQYF.

V usage is TRBV7-9 and J usage is TRBJ2-3; 8 nucleotides line up with TRBD2. The CDR3 runs 16 residues. Losses at the gene ends were 2 bases for V and 2 bases for J; bases not matched to a gene: 6. The germline CDR1 and CDR2 sequences are SEHNR and FQNEAQ (reference sequence). The DNA for the CDR3 is TGTGCCAGCAGCTTAAACCGCGGGGGGCACACAGATACGCAGTATTTT. This sequence encodes CASSLNRGGHTDTQYF.

The genes are TRBV6-5 and TRBJ2-5; 8 positions agree with TRBD2. The CDR3 contains 12 residues. The junction had 11 bases not matched to a gene; V was cut back by 6 bases and J by 14 bases. The germline gives CDR1 MNHEY, CDR2 SVGAGI. The CDR3, as DNA: TGTGCCAGCAGGGCTACTAGCGGCCCATTCTACTTC. It codes for CASRATSGPFYF.

This clone has only one observation. This rearrangement joins TRBV9 to TRBJ1-4; D might be TRBD1 (5 bases). The length of the CDR3 is 15 residues. Germline V gene lookup returns CDR1 SGDLS and CDR2 YYNGEE. Trimming removed 2 bases at V and 8 bases at J, with 16 bases between. In DNA form, the CDR3 reads TGTGCCAGCAGCGTGGGGGGATACGATATGGAAAAACTGTTTTTT. Protein: CASSVGGYDMEKLFF. Looking up the rest from reference TRBV9 and TRBJ1-4 gives the full variable domain: DSGVTQTPKHLITATGQRVTLRCSPRSGDLSVYWYQQSLDQGLQFLIQYYNGEERAKGNILERFSAQQFPDLHSELNLSSLELGDSALYFCASSVGGYDMEKLFFGSGTQLSVL.

The count of this clone is one. This chain joins TRBV7-9 and TRBJ2-7; D gene ambiguous. Looked up from germline, CDR1 is SEHNR and CDR2 is FQNEAQ (reference sequence). V was shortened by 5 bases and J by 3 bases, with 8 bases between the two germline ends. CDR3 length: 12 residues. CDR3 nucleotide sequence: TGTGCCAGCAGCCCAAACAGCTACGAGCAGTACTTC. Amino acid sequence: CASSPNSYEQYF.

This sequence joins TRBV18 and TRBJ1-1; D unresolved. The germline CDR1 and CDR2 sequences are KGHSH and LQKENI. Trimming removed 1 base from V and 1 base from J, with 4 bases in between. The CDR3 consists of 13 residues. CDR3 sequence (DNA): TGTGCCAGCTCACCACAGAAGAACACTGAAGCTTTCTTT. Translating gives CASSPQKNTEAFF.

This clone appeared a single time. This chain joins TRBV19 and TRBJ1-4; no definite D call. The CDR3 runs 14 residues. V lost 1 base and J lost 8, with 11 bases in between. Germline assignment: CDR1 LNHDA and CDR2 SQIVND (reference sequence). The CDR3 DNA sequence: TGTGCCAGTAGTATAGTTGGGGTGCGCGAAAAACTGTTTTTT. This gives the protein CASSIVGVREKLFF.

The chain is built from TRBV18 and TRBJ1-2, with D maybe TRBD1 (5 bases). The CDR3 is 17 residues long. Germline V CDR1 and CDR2: KGHSH, LQKENI. V lost 3 bases to trimming and J lost 0 bases, with 17 bases between them. CDR3 in amino acids: CASSPRGGPGANYGYTF. The CDR3, as DNA: TGTGCCAGCTCACCCCGGGGGGGTCCAGGAGCTAACTATGGCTACACCTTC.

The rearrangement joins TRBV19 to TRBJ1-2; possibly TRBD1 for D (5 bases). The V and J ends lost 5 bases and 4 bases respectively, with 17 bases between them. The CDR3 totals 15 residues. CDR1 and CDR2 (germline): LNHDA, SQIVND (reference sequence). The CDR3 sequence: CASSPGTEGLYGYTF. The CDR3, as DNA: TGTGCCAGTAGTCCCGGGACGGAAGGACTCTATGGCTACACCTTC.

The chain recombines TRBV5-1 with TRBJ1-6; D is unresolved. Deletions cut 4 bases from V and 11 bases from J, with 22 bases between. Germline V lookup: CDR1 SGHRS, CDR2 YFSETQ. The CDR3 is 16 amino acids. For the CDR3, the DNA is TGCGCCAGCAGCCCGCGGGCGGTTGAGTCCCTGACACCCCTCCACTTT. It codes for CASSPRAVESLTPLHF.

In nucleotides, the CDR3 is TGTGCCAGTAGTATTGAAGCTCCCTTCAGGGTATCACCCCTCCACTTT. It codes for CASSIEAPFRVSPLHF. This chain uses TRBV19 with TRBJ1-6; a possible D gene is TRBD1 (5 bases). Deletions cut 3 bases from V and 10 bases from J, with 19 bases between. The CDR3 is 16 amino acids. Germline V CDR1 and CDR2: LNHDA, SQIVND (reference sequence).

The J gene is TRBJ1-1, the V gene TRBV30, with TRBD1 matching over 10 bases. The CDR3 totals 16 residues. V shed 2 bases, J shed 2 bases, and the junction held 8 bases outside the gene matches. CDR1 GTSNPN and CDR2 SVGIG come from the germline V gene (reference sequence). CDR3 coding DNA: TGTGCCTGGAGTCGGGACAGGGGAGGGGGAAACACTGAAGCTTTCTTT. Its protein product is CAWSRDRGGGNTEAFF. The full variable domain, with the rest looked up from reference TRBV30 and TRBJ1-1, is SQTIHQWPATLVQPVGSPLSLECTVEGTSNPNLYWYRQAAGRGLQLLFYSVGIGQISSEVPQNLSASRPQDRQFILSSKKLLLSDSGFYLCAWSRDRGGGNTEAFFGQGTRLTVV.

The count of this clone is one. This sequence joins TRBV9 and TRBJ1-4, with no clear D. The V end was cut by 0 bases, the J end by 7 bases, with 10 bases between. The CDR3 runs 14 residues. Germline CDR1 is SGDLS and CDR2 is YYNGEE. For the CDR3, the DNA is TGTGCCAGCAGCGTAGGGGATAAGAGTGAAAAACTGTTTTTT. Translated: CASSVGDKSEKLFF.

The sample holds one count of this clone. This chain links TRBV4-1 with TRBJ1-2; unclear D gene. The CDR3 loop spans 13 amino acids. The V and J ends lost 6 bases and 3 bases respectively, with 11 bases between them. Germline values: CDR1 MGHRA, CDR2 YSYEKL. CDR3 sequence: CASRNPWDYGYTF. CDR3 nucleotide sequence: TGCGCCAGCAGAAACCCTTGGGACTATGGCTACACCTTC.

The CDR3 bases are TGTGCCAGCAGCTTTACAGGTTTCAATCAGCCCCAGCATTTT. Residues: CASSFTGFNQPQHF. The chain couples TRBV5-6 to TRBJ1-5, with D possibly being TRBD1 (5 bases). Per the germline V gene, CDR1 is SGHDT and CDR2 is YYEEEE. The CDR3 has 14 residues. The V and J ends lost 2 bases and 3 bases respectively, with 9 bases between them.

Written as DNA, the CDR3 is TGTGCCAGTGCGAACCCCGAGGACAGGGGGACCTATAATTCACCCCTCCACTTT. Translated, it gives CASANPEDRGTYNSPLHF. This chain links TRBV19 with TRBJ1-6; 10 bases align to TRBD1. The junction had 12 bases not matched to a gene; V was cut back by 8 bases and J by 2 bases. The germline gives CDR1 LNHDA, CDR2 SQIVND (reference sequence). The CDR3 extends over 18 amino acids.

The V call is TRBV5-1, the J call TRBJ1-4; D is ambiguous. V lost 5 bases, J lost 3 bases, and 17 bases lay in between. CDR3 size: 16 residues. Per the germline V gene, CDR1 is SGHRS and CDR2 is YFSETQ. The CDR3 DNA follows: TGCGCCAGCAGTTCGGGCCTCCTTGCCTCTAATGAAAAACTGTTTTTT. Protein: CASSSGLLASNEKLFF.

The rearrangement uses TRBV29-1 and TRBJ2-4; 10 nucleotides agree with TRBD2. The CDR3 sequence is 13 residues long. Germline V lookup: CDR1 SQVTM, CDR2 ANQGSEA. The junction had 5 bases not matched to a gene; V was cut back by 4 bases and J by 8 bases. CDR3 sequence: CSVAWLAGDIQYF. The CDR3 DNA reads TGCAGCGTTGCATGGCTAGCGGGGGACATTCAGTACTTC.